This note documents a single T cell receptor (beta chain) sequence. This sample stems from a study of CD8+ T cells in alopecia areata. V shed 6 bases, J shed 3 bases, and the junction held 5 bases outside the gene matches. The CDR3 contains 15 residues. From germline, CDR1 is SGHRS and CDR2 YFSETQ. Sequencing relied on a cDNA template that was reverse transcribed from extracted RNA. Clones were sequenced by immunoSEQ multiplex PCR, and TCRdb holds only the in-frame ones, with some missing. The sample contains 120,000 or so clones, about 46% of which appear only once. The clonotype originates from a human donor with alopecia areata. Sequenced: NKG2D-low CD8+ T cells sorted from blood. This chain connects TRBV5-1 to TRBJ2-1, with 11 bases aligning to TRBD2. Written as DNA, the CDR3 is TGCGCCAGCACCCTCGGACTAGCGGGCTACAATGAGCAGTTCTTC. Translation gives CASTLGLAGYNEQFF.